This entry lists 8 T cell receptor beta chains sequenced from one sample in a study of T cell responses to AZD1222 COVID-19 vaccine (dated by TCRdb to the early 2020s). The sample's time point label, in plain terms: about 28 days (+/-7) after the second vaccine dose. Library creation used the immunoSEQ multiplex PCR assay. Not all clones reach the TCRdb copy of this immuneACCESS table, which keeps in-frame sequences only. Checked studies attribute under half of the gap to unresolved V genes and leave the rest unexplained. For this sample there are nearly 200,000 clones; 85% to 95% appear just once. The leading ten clones occupy around 1% of the sample. The sample here was peripheral blood, taken 28 days after the second AZD1222 dose. All receptors come from an adult who received the AZD1222 COVID-19 vaccine.

The chain recombines TRBV5-1 with TRBJ1-2; TRBD1 agrees at 8 bases. The V gene end was trimmed by 0 bases and the J gene end by 4 bases; junction bases not matched to a gene: 8. The germline CDR1 and CDR2 sequences are SGHRS and YFSETQ. The length of the CDR3 is 16 residues. The DNA for the CDR3 is TGCGCCAGCAGCTTGGCGGGGGACAGGAGAAGCTATGGCTACACCTTC. Encoded protein: CASSLAGDRRSYGYTF.

This chain connects TRBV5-1 to TRBJ2-3, with no clear D. Germline V gene sequence: CDR1 SGHRS, CDR2 YFSETQ. This CDR3 has 16 amino acids. Trimming stripped 3 bases from V and 2 bases from J, with 16 bases between. CDR3 nucleotide sequence: TGCGCCAGCAGCTGGTCACAGTCTGCGTCCACAGATACGCAGTATTTT. Translating it yields CASSWSQSASTDTQYF.

This chain links TRBV30 with TRBJ1-2; D gene ambiguous. This CDR3 contains 14 residues. V dropped 4 bases and J dropped 7 bases, with 19 bases sitting between them. Per the germline V gene, CDR1 is GTSNPN and CDR2 is SVGIG (reference sequence). The CDR3 DNA sequence: TGTGCCTGGAATGGGCGATTTTCCCCCTGTGGCTACACCTTC. It encodes CAWNGRFSPCGYTF.

The rearrangement joins TRBV5-4 to TRBJ2-7, with D uncertain. From germline, CDR1 is SGHNT and CDR2 YYREEE (reference sequence). This CDR3 is built from 12 residues. The ends were cut back, 1 base at V and 0 bases at J, with 2 bases in the middle. The CDR3 here is CASSLNSYEQYF. CDR3 in DNA: TGTGCCAGCAGCTTGAACTCCTACGAGCAGTACTTC.

This clone was found a few times. V usage is TRBV5-6 and J usage is TRBJ1-6; weak D call: TRBD1 (5 bases). In germline, CDR1 is SGHDT, CDR2 YYEEEE. The CDR3 loop spans 14 amino acids. Deletions cut 2 bases from V and 8 bases from J, with 11 bases between. Here the CDR3 DNA reads TGTGCCAGCAGCTTCGGAGGGGAGCATTCACCCCTCCACTTT. Residues: CASSFGGEHSPLHF.

The CDR3 DNA reads TGCGCCAGCAGCCCAGGGACCCGGACGGGAGAGACCCAGTACTTC. It translates to CASSPGTRTGETQYF. V is TRBV5-1 and J is TRBJ2-5; D may match TRBD1 or TRBD2 (5 bases each). The CDR3 is 15 residues long. The V and J ends lost 4 bases and 4 bases respectively, with 17 bases between them. Germline CDR1 reads SGHRS; CDR2 reads YFSETQ. Together with reference TRBV5-1 and TRBJ2-5, the CDR3 gives the full variable domain: KAGVTQTPRYLIKTRGQQVTLSCSPISGHRSVSWYQQTPGQGLQFLFEYFSETQRNKGNFPGRFSGRQFSNSRSEMNVSTLELGDSALYLCASSPGTRTGETQYFGPGTRLLVL.

CDR3 protein: CASSPSGRGQPQHF. The CDR3 DNA reads TGTGCCAGCAGTCCCTCGGGACGAGGTCAGCCCCAGCATTTT. This rearrangement joins TRBV14 to TRBJ1-5, with D perhaps TRBD1 (5 bases). The CDR3 is 14 amino acids. Trimming shortened V by 6 bases and J by 6 bases, and 15 bases separated the two germline ends. Germline loops: CDR1 SGHDN, CDR2 FVKESK.

The chain is built from TRBV5-1 and TRBJ1-2; the D gene is possibly TRBD1 (5 bases). V dropped 2 bases and J dropped 7 bases, with 24 bases sitting between them. Germline V CDR1 and CDR2: SGHRS, YFSETQ. CDR3 size: 17 residues. The CDR3 DNA sequence: TGCGCCAGCAGCTTATCTATGATCGAGGGGCGCGCGGGTGGCTACACCTTC. Translating it yields CASSLSMIEGRAGGYTF.